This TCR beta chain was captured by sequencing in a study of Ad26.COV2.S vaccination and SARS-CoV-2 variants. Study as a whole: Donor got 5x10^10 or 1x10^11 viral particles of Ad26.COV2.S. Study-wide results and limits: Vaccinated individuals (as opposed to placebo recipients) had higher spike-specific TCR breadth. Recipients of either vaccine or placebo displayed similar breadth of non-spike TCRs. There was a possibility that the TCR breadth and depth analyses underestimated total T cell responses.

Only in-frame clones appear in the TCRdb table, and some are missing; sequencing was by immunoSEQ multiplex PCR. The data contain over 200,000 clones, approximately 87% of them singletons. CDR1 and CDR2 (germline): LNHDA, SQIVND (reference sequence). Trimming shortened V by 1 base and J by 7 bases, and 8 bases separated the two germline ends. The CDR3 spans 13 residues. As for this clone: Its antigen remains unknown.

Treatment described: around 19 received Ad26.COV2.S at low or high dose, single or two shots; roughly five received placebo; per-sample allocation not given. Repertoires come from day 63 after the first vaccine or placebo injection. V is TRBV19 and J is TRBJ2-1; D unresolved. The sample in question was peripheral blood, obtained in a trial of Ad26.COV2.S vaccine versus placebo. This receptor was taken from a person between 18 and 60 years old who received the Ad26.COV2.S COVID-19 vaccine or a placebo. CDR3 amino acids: CASSIVEENEQFF. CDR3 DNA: TGTGCCAGTAGTATAGTAGAGGAGAATGAGCAGTTCTTC.